One sample yielded the 16 T cell receptor beta chains listed below, sequenced in a study of control samples from healthy donors and cancer patients (dated by TCRdb to the early 2020s). Library method: the immunoSEQ multiplex PCR assay. TCRdb obtained this table from immuneACCESS and retained in-frame rearrangements with V and J assigned. These tables miss some clones; where compared with another copy, unresolved V genes account for less than half of the shortfall, and the remainder is unexplained. The sample table lists over 150,000 clones, 91% of them with a count of one. Just over 2% of the sample is in the top ten clones. The sample comprised blood. These receptors were taken from a woman aged 40 to 50 in good health.

V usage is TRBV6-5 and J usage is TRBJ2-5, with 11 bases matching TRBD2. V shed 2 bases and J 2 bases; nucleotides not matched to a gene: 1. CDR3 length: 15 amino acids. Looked up from germline, CDR1 is MNHEY and CDR2 is SVGAGI. CDR3 region: CASSYLAGGQETQYF. The CDR3 region has the DNA TGTGCCAGCAGTTACCTAGCGGGGGGACAAGAGACCCAGTACTTC.

V and J are TRBV7-2 and TRBJ1-5; 7 positions agree with TRBD1. The CDR3 runs 13 residues. J gave up 6 bases and V 6 bases, and 5 bases lay outside the gene matches. In germline, CDR1 is SGHTA, CDR2 FQGNSA. The CDR3: CASSYDRAQPQHF. CDR3 DNA sequence: TGTGCCAGCAGTTACGACAGGGCTCAGCCCCAGCATTTT.

The rearrangement uses TRBV5-1 and TRBJ1-2; D unresolved. V lost 0 bases, J lost 4 bases, and 10 bases lay in between. There are 14 residues in the CDR3. Germline V gives CDR1 SGHRS, CDR2 YFSETQ. CDR3 sequence (DNA): TGCGCCAGCAGCTTGGAGGAGGGATCCTATGGCTACACCTTC. Translating it yields CASSLEEGSYGYTF. Supplemented by reference TRBV5-1 and TRBJ1-2, the full variable domain reads KAGVTQTPRYLIKTRGQQVTLSCSPISGHRSVSWYQQTPGQGLQFLFEYFSETQRNKGNFPGRFSGRQFSNSRSEMNVSTLELGDSALYLCASSLEEGSYGYTFGSGTRLTVV.

This rearrangement joins TRBV29-1 to TRBJ1-3; TRBD1 might be the D (6 bases). The CDR3 consists of 13 residues. V was cut by 6 bases and J by 4 bases, with 13 bases left in between. Germline CDR1 is SQVTM and CDR2 is ANQGSEA. The DNA of the CDR3 is TGCAGCGTAAAACAGGGAGGGGGAAACACCATATATTTT. Protein: CSVKQGGGNTIYF.

The genes are TRBV10-3 and TRBJ1-2; maybe TRBD1 (6 bases). CDR1 is ENHRY, CDR2 SYGVKD, per germline. This CDR3 is built from 13 residues. V was shortened by 7 bases and J by 2 bases, with 11 bases between the two germline ends. CDR3: CAITGQGNYGYTF. DNA of the CDR3: TGTGCCATCACTGGGCAGGGGAACTATGGCTACACCTTC.

The rearrangement links TRBV19 to TRBJ2-2, with 7 positions matching TRBD1. This CDR3 has 13 amino acids. Germline V gene data show CDR1 as LNHDA and CDR2 as SQIVND (reference sequence). Trimming at V came to 7 bases and at J to 7 bases, leaving 6 bases not matched to a gene. CDR3 protein: CASTRTGDGELFF. The CDR3 DNA reads as TGTGCCAGTACCCGAACAGGGGACGGGGAGCTGTTTTTT.

The rearrangement links TRBV13 to TRBJ1-3; D might be TRBD1 (6 bases). Trimming shortened V by 5 bases and J by 5 bases, and 16 bases separated the two germline ends. The CDR3 runs to 15 residues. Germline-derived CDR1 and CDR2 are PRHDT and FYEKMQ (reference sequence). CDR3 sequence reads: CASSLLVTGRNTIYF. The CDR3 coding sequence is TGTGCCAGCAGCCTTCTCGTGACAGGCCGAAACACCATATATTTT.

The gene calls are TRBV19 and TRBJ1-1, with a possible D match to TRBD1 (6 bases). The length of the CDR3 is 15 residues. Germline CDR1 LNHDA, CDR2 SQIVND (reference sequence). The germline V and J ends were trimmed by 5 bases and 1 base, with 14 bases remaining between them. CDR3 coding DNA: TGTGCCAGTAGTGATCCGGGGGGGCGGAACACTGAAGCTTTCTTT. Its protein is CASSDPGGRNTEAFF.

The chain links TRBV4-1 to TRBJ1-2; weak D call: TRBD1 (5 bases). Trimming cost V 3 bases and J 9 bases, with 14 bases left between them. This CDR3 comprises 13 residues. In germline, CDR1 is MGHRA, CDR2 YSYEKL. The CDR3 DNA sequence: TGCGCCAGCAGCCAGGAGCTTGACAGAAGCTACACCTTC. Translated: CASSQELDRSYTF.

Written as DNA, the CDR3 is TGCGCCACCGATTCGGGCAGGGGGGGGACTGAAGCTTTCTTT. Protein sequence: CATDSGRGGTEAFF. The gene calls are TRBV10-2 and TRBJ1-1; 7 bases align to TRBD1. This CDR3 spans 14 amino acids. Germline CDR1 WSHSY, CDR2 SAAADI. The V gene end was trimmed by 10 bases and the J gene end by 5 bases; junction bases not matched to a gene: 13.

This clone has a handful of counts. The J gene is TRBJ1-1, the V gene TRBV28; D remains ambiguous. In germline, CDR1 is MDHEN, CDR2 SYDVKM. Trimming left V 8 bases short and J 3 bases short, with 19 bases between. The CDR3 is 15 amino acids. The CDR3: CASRQRLTGDTEAFF. The CDR3, as DNA: TGTGCCAGCCGCCAGAGGCTAACTGGGGACACTGAAGCTTTCTTT. The entire variable domain, with the rest obtained from reference TRBV28 and TRBJ1-1, is as follows: DVKVTQSSRYLVKRTGEKVFLECVQDMDHENMFWYRQDPGLGLRLIYFSYDVKMKEKGDIPEGYSVSREKKERFSLILESASTNQTSMYLCASRQRLTGDTEAFFGQGTRLTVV.

This chain connects TRBV12-5 to TRBJ2-7, with 8 nucleotides matching TRBD1. This CDR3 comprises 20 residues. Germline-derived CDR1 and CDR2 are LGHNT and FRNRAP. The V segment lost 2 bases and the J segment 4 bases; nucleotides outside the gene matches: 22. The DNA for the CDR3 is TGTGCTAGTGGTTTGCCCGCGACCCGAGCAGGGGGCATGGTAGATTACGAGCAGTACTTC. It codes for CASGLPATRAGGMVDYEQYF.

The chain employs TRBV6-1 and TRBJ1-5; 9 bases are a match to TRBD1. This CDR3 contains 16 residues. The ends lost 2 bases at V and 4 bases at J; junction bases unmatched: 6. Germline assignment: CDR1 MNHNS and CDR2 SASEGT. The CDR3 region is CASSEFDGQGNQPQHF. The CDR3 coding sequence is TGTGCCAGCAGTGAATTCGACGGACAGGGGAATCAGCCCCAGCATTTT.

Regarding this clone: At one boundary the junction diverges from the germline segment, which might be a read error. V and J are TRBV5-1 and TRBJ1-2, with D hard to call. The CDR3 loop spans 14 amino acids. Per the germline V gene, CDR1 is SGHRS and CDR2 is YFSETQ. The CDR3 here is CASSLLASSYDYTF. Here the CDR3 DNA reads TGCGCCAGCAGCTTGCTTGCCAGCAGCTATGACTACACCTTC. Variable domain in full (rest from reference TRBV5-1 and TRBJ1-2): KAGVTQTPRYLIKTRGQQVTLSCSPISGHRSVSWYQQTPGQGLQFLFEYFSETQRNKGNFPGRFSGRQFSNSRSEMNVSTLELGDSALYLCASSLLASSYDYTFGSGTRLTVV.

The rearrangement links TRBV11-2 to TRBJ2-1; 11 bases are shared with TRBD2. J lost 5 bases, V lost 4 bases, and 13 bases had no gene match. Germline CDR1 SGHAT, CDR2 FQNNGV. The CDR3 covers 18 residues. In DNA form, the CDR3 reads TGTGCCAGCAGCTCGGGGACTAGCGGAACACTTAAACACAATGAGCAGTTCTTC. Translated: CASSSGTSGTLKHNEQFF.

The V call is TRBV28, the J call TRBJ2-1; 8 nucleotides match TRBD2. V lost 6 bases and J lost 8; bases outside the gene matches: 9. Per germline, CDR1 MDHEN and CDR2 SYDVKM. The CDR3 sequence is 14 residues long. The CDR3 DNA follows: TGTGCCAGCAGCACGGGACTAGTTGCGCATGAGCAGTTCTTC. Protein: CASSTGLVAHEQFF.